This T cell receptor (beta chain) was obtained from a study of blood T cell repertoires in COVID-19 (TCRdb year 2020). For the study in its entirety: Samples covering the acute and convalescent phases of COVID-19 were provided by collaborators in the United States, Italy and Spain. The prospective study material was composed of cDNA or gDNA derived from T cells, B-cell-depleted T cells, or PBMCs. The dataset comprised deeply sampled blood TCRbeta repertoires from subjects exposed to, actively infected with, or recovered from COVID-19. The repertoires were released in a freely available public database meant as a resource for research on the immune response to SARS-CoV-2. Samples were obtained from the ongoing ImmuneRACE study (first 160 participants) and from roughly 1,300 subjects provided by 6 global collaborators. HLA class I and class II types, where available, came from metadata supplied by the sample provider rather than from assay-based typing. Nearly every sample came with metadata listing a de-identified subject ID, COVID-19 status, age in years and sex.

The collaborating institutions used their own protocols to collect whole blood in K2EDTA tubes. For TCRbeta analysis, collaborators shipped samples as frozen whole blood, isolated PBMCs, or DNA extracted from either of those sample types. With respect to this clone: It has no known antigen specificity. The input lacks base qualities; no much larger clone sits a single base away.

The immunoSEQ Assay, a bias-controlled multiplex PCR, was used to amplify TCRbeta CDR3 regions from genomic DNA. On the authors' methods: The number of nucleated cells in each sample was estimated by amplification of reference gene primers within the assay. To quantify the absolute abundance of each unique TCRbeta CDR3 rearrangement, sequence reads were collapsed and filtered. For each sample, productive Simpson clonality was calculated as the square root of Simpson's diversity index across productive rearrangements. The immuneACCESS repertoire file appears here via TCRdb, limited to in-frame rearrangements. These files lack a portion of the clones; in checked studies, under half of the deficit traces to unresolved V genes, and the cause of the others is not known. V, J and clone size were drawn from that table, and D and trimming were deduced from the DNA. The sample yields roughly 140,000 clones; around 84% were counted once. The ten largest clones take up approximately 12% of the sample.

General study outcomes and caveats: The quantity of clinical and demographic metadata differed by source and by participant and was supplied without curation.

Sequencing was performed on peripheral blood. The receptor's source is a man aged 60 to 69 with active or convalescent COVID-19.

The CDR3 region has the sequence CASSSGTSPGELFF. The base sequence is TGTGCCAGCAGTTCAGGGACTAGCCCCGGGGAGCTGTTTTTT. In this chain, TRBV27 is recombined with TRBJ2-2; TRBD2 aligns with 9 central bases. CDR1 and CDR2 (MNHEY, SMNVEV) derive from the germline V gene (reference sequence). Including the terminal cysteine and phenylalanine, the CDR3 comprises 14 residues. The kept DNA is CDR3 alone, 42 bases in frame from the first base. Germline trimming: 4 bases from V, 6 bases from J; junction bases outside gene matches: 3.